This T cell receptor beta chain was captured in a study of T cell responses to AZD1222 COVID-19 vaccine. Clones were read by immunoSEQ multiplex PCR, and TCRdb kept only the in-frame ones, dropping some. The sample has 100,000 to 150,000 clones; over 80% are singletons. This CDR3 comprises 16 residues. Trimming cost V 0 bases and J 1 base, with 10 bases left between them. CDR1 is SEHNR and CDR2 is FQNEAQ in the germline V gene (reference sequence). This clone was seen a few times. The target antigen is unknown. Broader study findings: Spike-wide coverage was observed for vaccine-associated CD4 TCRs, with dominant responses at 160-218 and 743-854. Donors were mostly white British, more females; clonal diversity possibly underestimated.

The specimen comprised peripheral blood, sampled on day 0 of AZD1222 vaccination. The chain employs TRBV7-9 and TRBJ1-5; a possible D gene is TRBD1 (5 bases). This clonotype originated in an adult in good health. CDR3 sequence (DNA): TGTGCCAGCAGCTTAGCGAGGGGAAGAAGCAATCAGCCCCAGCATTTT. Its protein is CASSLARGRSNQPQHF.